A single sample gave rise to the 14 T cell receptor beta chains below, sequenced in a study of T cell repertoires in cytomegalovirus infection. Via MiXCR, TCRdb re-called the reads, giving one row per CDR3 protein. In the table there are about 740,000 distinct CDR3 sequences, approximately 40% of which are singletons. The sample comprised PBMCs. The receptors originated from a human donor in good health (CMV status not recorded). Some clones in this sample may be carry-over from other donors' samples.

The count of this clonotype is one. This sequence joins TRBV28 and TRBJ2-7, with D possibly TRBD1 on 7 matching bases. Trimming removed 7 bases at V and 9 bases at J, with 16 bases between. Looked up from germline, CDR1 is MDHEN and CDR2 is SYDVKM. The CDR3 is 12 amino acids. The CDR3 region has the DNA TGTGCCAGCAACCAGGGGGGAATAGGGCAGTACTTC. It is translated as CASNQGGIGQYF. The full variable domain, completed using reference TRBV28 and TRBJ2-7, is DVKVTQSSRYLVKRTGEKVFLECVQDMDHENMFWYRQDPGLGLRLIYFSYDVKMKEKGDIPEGYSVSREKKERFSLILESASTNQTSMYLCASNQGGIGQYFGPGTRLTVT.

The rearrangement links TRBV6-5 to TRBJ1-6; D is unresolved. The CDR3 is made up of 18 amino acids. Trimming took 0 bases from V and 0 from J, leaving 12 bases between them. Germline-derived CDR1 and CDR2 are MNHEY and SVGAGI. The CDR3 coding sequence is TGTGCCAGCAGTTACTCGATGACGGGGAGCTCCTATAATTCACCCCTCCACTTT. Residues: CASSYSMTGSSYNSPLHF.

The chain combines TRBV5-1 with TRBJ1-4; weak D call: TRBD1 (6 bases). The CDR3 contains 14 residues. Germline values: CDR1 SGHRS, CDR2 YFSETQ. V was trimmed by 5 bases and J by 6 bases, leaving 14 bases between them. This CDR3 reads CASSFGYRDEKLFF. The CDR3 coding sequence is TGCGCCAGCAGTTTCGGGTACAGGGATGAAAAACTGTTTTTT.

V and J are TRBV19 and TRBJ1-4; D not resolved. CDR3 length: 14 amino acids. CDR1 is LNHDA, CDR2 SQIVND, per germline (reference sequence). With 6 bases removed from V and 6 bases from J, the gap between germline ends came to 14 bases. The CDR3 region is CASSDTGRHEKLFF. The CDR3 region has the DNA TGTGCCAGTAGCGACACCGGACGGCATGAAAAACTGTTTTTT.

J is TRBJ2-7 and V is TRBV6-5; 9 positions match TRBD1. Per the germline V gene, CDR1 is MNHEY and CDR2 is SVGAGI. The CDR3 runs 15 residues. The junction had 11 bases not matched to a gene; V was cut back by 8 bases and J by 3 bases. CDR3 nucleotides: TGTGCCAGCGGACCATCCGGGACAGGGTACTACGAGCAGTACTTC. Protein product: CASGPSGTGYYEQYF.

Comments on this clonotype: This clone may be a read error of a much larger clone one base away. The rearrangement joins TRBV7-6 to TRBJ2-5; a weak D match, TRBD2 (7 bases). This CDR3 comprises 16 residues. CDR1 and CDR2 (germline): SGHVS, FNYEAQ. Trimming stripped 5 bases from V and 4 bases from J, with 20 bases between. The CDR3 loop reads CASSPELVGGRETQYF. CDR3 nucleotide sequence: TGTGCCAGCAGCCCGGAATTAGTGGGGGGGCGAGAGACCCAGTACTTC.

V is TRBV12-3 or TRBV12-4 and J is TRBJ1-2; D is unclear. Trimming cost V 6 bases and J 8 bases, with 25 bases left between them. This CDR3 is built from 16 residues. The chain's CDR3 is CASSDNTGSPIEGYTF. CDR3 in DNA: TGTGCCAGCAGCGATAATACGGGGTCCCCCATTGAGGGCTACACCTTC.

The chain carries TRBV6-4 and TRBJ2-1; 8 nucleotides agree with TRBD2. In germline, CDR1 is MRHNA, CDR2 SNTAGT. The CDR3 runs 15 residues. Trimming cost V 2 bases and J 2 bases; bases outside gene matches: 2. The CDR3 region is CASSDTSGTYNEQFF. CDR3 sequence (DNA): TGTGCCAGCAGTGACACTAGCGGTACCTACAATGAGCAGTTCTTC.

J is TRBJ1-1 and V is TRBV7-9; 9 bases fit TRBD1. CDR3 size: 15 residues. Germline V gives CDR1 SEHNR, CDR2 FQNEAQ (reference sequence). Trimming at V came to 3 bases and at J to 8 bases, leaving 10 bases not matched to a gene. The CDR3 nucleotides read TGTGCCAGCAGCTTTGGGACAGGGTCAAAAGAAGAAGCTTTCTTT. Amino acids: CASSFGTGSKEEAFF.

The rearrangement links TRBV28 to TRBJ2-7; weak D call: TRBD2 (5 bases). Germline V CDR1 and CDR2: MDHEN, SYDVKM. V gave up 5 bases and J gave up 6 bases, with 14 bases separating them. CDR3 length equals 13 residues. CDR3 sequence reads: CASSPRGLAEQYF. The CDR3 nucleotides are TGTGCCAGCAGTCCCCGGGGTTTAGCCGAGCAGTACTTC.

The genes are TRBV6-1 and TRBJ1-2; weak D call: TRBD1 (5 bases). The CDR3 consists of 14 residues. V shed 6 bases and J shed 6 bases, with 17 bases lying between them. CDR1 is MNHNS and CDR2 is SASEGT in the germline V gene. The CDR3 is CASSAGTDRNGYTF. CDR3 nucleotide sequence: TGTGCCAGCAGCGCGGGGACCGACCGCAATGGCTACACCTTC.

The chain is built from TRBV28 and TRBJ2-7; D gene uncertain. CDR1 and CDR2 (germline): MDHEN, SYDVKM. V was trimmed by 5 bases and J by 4 bases, leaving 15 bases between them. The CDR3 consists of 14 residues. The CDR3 DNA reads TGTGCCAGCAGTGCGGTCCTCGCCCCTTACGAGCAGTACTTC. Its protein product is CASSAVLAPYEQYF.

This rearrangement joins TRBV7-6 to TRBJ2-7, with 9 bases identical to TRBD2. The length of the CDR3 is 17 residues. The germline CDR1 and CDR2 sequences are SGHVS and FNYEAQ. J was trimmed by 3 bases and V by 1 base; bases with no gene match: 10. DNA of the CDR3: TGTGCCAGCAGCTTAGGCTTTAGCGGGGGCCGAAGCTACGAGCAGTACTTC. Its translation is CASSLGFSGGRSYEQYF.

The rearrangement joins TRBV10-3 to TRBJ1-1, with D unclear. CDR3 size: 13 residues. V lost 11 bases, J lost 3 bases, and 16 bases lay in between. CDR1 is ENHRY and CDR2 is SYGVKD in the germline V gene. CDR3: CAVNGNTYTEAFF. The CDR3 DNA follows: TGTGCCGTAAACGGTAACACCTACACTGAAGCTTTCTTT.